This T cell receptor beta chain was observed in a study of T cell repertoires in aging, cancer and after chemotherapy. Study-wide context: Healthy donor repertoires were recorded over several months to years and showed clear clonal overlap. Roughly 8.8 million TCR reads made up the full dataset. Findings and limits, study-wide: These repertoire data do not allow conclusions about immunological memory after chemotherapy. Untreated cancer patients had significantly lower blood TCR diversity than age-matched healthy donors.

The template was genomic DNA from peripheral blood, not RNA. A mixed TRB-A/B primer pool amplified rearranged TRB by multiplex touch-down PCR. TCRdb independently ran MiXCR on the multiplex PCR reads; one entry per CDR3 protein. This table has around 17,000 distinct CDR3 sequences, about 50% appearing once. Germline lookup yields CDR1 LNHNV and CDR2 YYDKDF (reference sequence). The CDR3 spans 12 residues. Trimming took 5 bases from V and 6 from J, leaving 9 bases between them. This clonotype was picked up a small number of times. Antigen: not known. The sequence came from a human donor in good health. The V call is TRBV15, the J call TRBJ2-3; D ambiguous. The sequenced sample consisted of blood. CDR3 in DNA: TGTGCCACCAGCTCCTCGAGGGATACGCAGTATTTT. Translated: CATSSSRDTQYF.